A selection of T cell receptor beta chains follows, all from one sample in a study of cytomegalovirus exposure and HLA in healthy donors. Assay used: immunoSEQ multiplex PCR; TCRdb lists only in-frame clones, some missing. Of around 64,000 clones in the sample, around 86% were seen once. The sample comprised PBMCs. The receptors derive from a female donor in good health and CMV-seronegative. CDR3s include the opening cysteine and the closing phenylalanine or tryptophan. D genes are given only for firm matches. Where a row states a size, it is once, few, many or the class of an expanded clone; other rows omit it.

CDR3 protein: CASSETGGPYEQYF; clone size: .; V gene: TRBV27; D gene: TRBD1; J gene: TRBJ2-7
CDR3 protein: CASSLTGGGTEAFF; clone size: .; V gene: TRBV5-1; D gene: TRBD1; J gene: TRBJ1-1
CDR3 protein: CASSAGFEAFF; clone size: .; V gene: TRBV6-5; D gene: .; J gene: TRBJ1-1
CDR3 protein: CASFPTSGPYEQYF; clone size: .; V gene: TRBV28; D gene: TRBD2; J gene: TRBJ2-7
CDR3 protein: CASSQETRDNRFSDTEAFF; clone size: .; V gene: TRBV4-1; D gene: .; J gene: TRBJ1-1
CDR3 protein: CASSTVDRANTEAFF; clone size: .; V gene: TRBV5-4; D gene: TRBD1; J gene: TRBJ1-1
CDR3 protein: CASSYQDNEQFF; clone size: .; V gene: TRBV6-6; D gene: .; J gene: TRBJ2-1
CDR3 protein: CASSLGGGTAPGELFF; clone size: .; V gene: TRBV11-1; D gene: .; J gene: TRBJ2-2
CDR3 protein: CASSPRLAGGRVEQYF; clone size: .; V gene: TRBV7-2; D gene: TRBD2; J gene: TRBJ2-7
CDR3 protein: CASSQDSPKLARWTDTQYF; clone size: .; V gene: TRBV4-3; D gene: TRBD2; J gene: TRBJ2-3
CDR3 protein: CASSLEGRANYGYTF; clone size: .; V gene: TRBV11-1; D gene: .; J gene: TRBJ1-2
CDR3 protein: CASGLNEQYF; clone size: .; V gene: TRBV18; D gene: .; J gene: TRBJ2-7
CDR3 protein: CATNQFDSPLAKNIQYF; clone size: .; V gene: TRBV15; D gene: .; J gene: TRBJ2-4
CDR3 protein: CASSDGDRLYGYTF; clone size: .; V gene: TRBV6-1; D gene: TRBD1; J gene: TRBJ1-2
CDR3 protein: CASSQVTGGGYEQYF; clone size: .; V gene: TRBV4-2; D gene: TRBD1; J gene: TRBJ2-7
CDR3 protein: CASSLDIKPGELFF; clone size: .; V gene: TRBV6-5; D gene: .; J gene: TRBJ2-2
CDR3 protein: CASSLTSGNTGELFF; clone size: once; V gene: TRBV5-1; D gene: TRBD2; J gene: TRBJ2-2
CDR3 protein: CASSLSANARDEQYF; clone size: .; V gene: TRBV7-3; D gene: .; J gene: TRBJ2-7
CDR3 protein: CAWGGAVRETQYF; clone size: few; V gene: TRBV30; D gene: .; J gene: TRBJ2-5
CDR3 protein: CAGGYKKETQYF; clone size: .; V gene: TRBV6-6; D gene: .; J gene: TRBJ2-5
CDR3 protein: CASSVILGREQYF; clone size: .; V gene: TRBV25-1; D gene: .; J gene: TRBJ2-7
CDR3 protein: CAWSRRGTQETQYF; clone size: .; V gene: TRBV30; D gene: .; J gene: TRBJ2-5
CDR3 protein: CASSSSGGTGVRSYEQYF; clone size: .; V gene: TRBV5-1; D gene: .; J gene: TRBJ2-7
CDR3 protein: CASSLASGTVVYEQYF; clone size: .; V gene: TRBV7-8; D gene: TRBD1; J gene: TRBJ2-7
CDR3 protein: CASSLRGTGNEKLFF; clone size: .; V gene: TRBV5-1; D gene: TRBD1; J gene: TRBJ1-4
CDR3 protein: CASSYIGSGYTF; clone size: .; V gene: TRBV9; D gene: .; J gene: TRBJ1-2
CDR3 protein: CASSPGTGYEQYF; clone size: .; V gene: TRBV18; D gene: TRBD1; J gene: TRBJ2-7
CDR3 protein: CASSQWGGRDTQYF; clone size: .; V gene: TRBV4-1; D gene: .; J gene: TRBJ2-3
CDR3 protein: CASSQSLSTSYNEQFF; clone size: .; V gene: TRBV23-1; D gene: .; J gene: TRBJ2-1
CDR3 protein: CASSSQNREQYF; clone size: .; V gene: TRBV28; D gene: .; J gene: TRBJ2-7
CDR3 protein: CASSLPTGAPSYEQYF; clone size: .; V gene: TRBV7-9; D gene: TRBD1; J gene: TRBJ2-7
CDR3 protein: CASSSQGSGGYGYTF; clone size: .; V gene: TRBV5-6; D gene: .; J gene: TRBJ1-2
CDR3 protein: CASSLHVGSGNTIYF; clone size: .; V gene: TRBV11-2; D gene: .; J gene: TRBJ1-3
CDR3 protein: CASSPSYGQAQSAYEQYF; clone size: .; V gene: TRBV7-9; D gene: TRBD1; J gene: TRBJ2-7